These T cell receptor beta chains were read from a single sample in a study of blood T cell repertoires in COVID-19. The data were produced by immunoSEQ multiplex PCR, yet TCRdb's version contains in-frame clones alone and is incomplete. The table lists 72,000 or so clones, about nine tenths of them singletons. The material sequenced was peripheral blood. These receptors originate from a woman in her sixties or seventies with acute or convalescent COVID-19. The CDR3 runs from the conserved cysteine through the conserved F or W.

CDR3 protein: CASRRRPRVSTDTQYF
J gene: TRBJ2-3
V gene: TRBV21-1

CDR3 protein: CASSRDRDNYGYTF
J gene: TRBJ1-2
V gene: TRBV5-1

CDR3 protein: CASSLAVDLAGAYEQYF
J gene: TRBJ2-7
V gene: TRBV7-2

CDR3 protein: CASSEIASNQPQHF
J gene: TRBJ1-5
V gene: TRBV2

CDR3 protein: CASSPNPGDGQETQYF
J gene: TRBJ2-5
V gene: TRBV5-1

CDR3 protein: CASSLSGGPGETQYF
J gene: TRBJ2-5
V gene: TRBV27

CDR3 protein: CASSWTGGGDYGYTF
J gene: TRBJ1-2
V gene: TRBV5-1

CDR3 protein: CASSLTSGVSYEQYF
J gene: TRBJ2-7
V gene: TRBV13

CDR3 protein: CASTRQGPTEAFF
J gene: TRBJ1-1
V gene: TRBV2

CDR3 protein: CASSVGPLEETQYF
J gene: TRBJ2-5
V gene: TRBV9

CDR3 protein: CASEGGTRYYGYTF
J gene: TRBJ1-2
V gene: TRBV28

CDR3 protein: CASSLGGDQPQHF
J gene: TRBJ1-5
V gene: TRBV12-3/TRBV12-4

CDR3 protein: CASSTGDRPNTEAFF
J gene: TRBJ1-1
V gene: TRBV6-2/TRBV6-3

CDR3 protein: CASSVVAGGYNEQFF
J gene: TRBJ2-1
V gene: TRBV9

CDR3 protein: CASSSGPEGNTIYF
J gene: TRBJ1-3
V gene: TRBV7-2

CDR3 protein: CASSQVSLSGEYQYF
J gene: TRBJ2-7
V gene: TRBV3-1/TRBV3-2

CDR3 protein: CASSPTDRELGYTF
J gene: TRBJ1-2
V gene: TRBV3-1/TRBV3-2

CDR3 protein: CASSADPSVAEQFF
J gene: TRBJ2-1
V gene: TRBV11-3

CDR3 protein: CASSPETNRIGGYTF
J gene: TRBJ1-2
V gene: TRBV5-8

CDR3 protein: CASSLGPGGQNEQFF
J gene: TRBJ2-1
V gene: TRBV5-4

CDR3 protein: CASSLKLAGIYEQYF
J gene: TRBJ2-7
V gene: TRBV5-4

CDR3 protein: CASSLQEGAMNTEAFF
J gene: TRBJ1-1
V gene: TRBV18

CDR3 protein: CASREGQGDMNTEAFF
J gene: TRBJ1-1
V gene: TRBV5-1

CDR3 protein: CAISNAGTGNYEQYF
J gene: TRBJ2-7
V gene: TRBV10-3

CDR3 protein: CASSIARIGELFF
J gene: TRBJ2-2
V gene: TRBV19

CDR3 protein: CASSLEMNSPLHF
J gene: TRBJ1-6
V gene: TRBV18

CDR3 protein: CASSRQGHGGQETQYF
J gene: TRBJ2-5
V gene: TRBV19

CDR3 protein: CASSTRRRETQYF
J gene: TRBJ2-5
V gene: TRBV6-5

CDR3 protein: CASSPLSGGIGTDTQYF
J gene: TRBJ2-3
V gene: TRBV7-2

CDR3 protein: CASSSTGGGANVLTF
J gene: TRBJ2-6
V gene: TRBV7-6

CDR3 protein: CASSLVAGPGNTIYF
J gene: TRBJ1-3
V gene: TRBV7-6

CDR3 protein: CASSQGNYYGYTF
J gene: TRBJ1-2
V gene: TRBV14

CDR3 protein: CASSLRADNSPLHF
J gene: TRBJ1-6
V gene: TRBV7-9

CDR3 protein: CASSQWAANTGELFF
J gene: TRBJ2-2
V gene: TRBV4-1

CDR3 protein: CASSLAVMGPGNTIYF
J gene: TRBJ1-3
V gene: TRBV7-2

CDR3 protein: CASSQGAGGPYNEQFF
J gene: TRBJ2-1
V gene: TRBV4-1

CDR3 protein: CASSPPLRATNEKLFF
J gene: TRBJ1-4
V gene: TRBV3-1/TRBV3-2

CDR3 protein: CASSEGGYTEAFF
J gene: TRBJ1-1
V gene: TRBV5-1

CDR3 protein: CASSQRDRSFYEQYF
J gene: TRBJ2-7
V gene: TRBV4-1

CDR3 protein: CASSTRQGDYTF
J gene: TRBJ1-2
V gene: TRBV3-1/TRBV3-2

CDR3 protein: CASSLGRGQNNSPLHF
J gene: TRBJ1-6
V gene: TRBV7-2

CDR3 protein: CASSEIEKLFF
J gene: TRBJ1-4
V gene: TRBV10-1

CDR3 protein: CASSSLSGESYNSPLHF
J gene: TRBJ1-6
V gene: TRBV5-4

CDR3 protein: CASSVTGVSTDTQYF
J gene: TRBJ2-3
V gene: TRBV9

CDR3 protein: CASSLQGAQNIQYF
J gene: TRBJ2-4
V gene: TRBV28

CDR3 protein: CASSGGQAHYEQYF
J gene: TRBJ2-7
V gene: TRBV2

CDR3 protein: CASSLPGGSEQYF
J gene: TRBJ2-7
V gene: TRBV5-4